Listed below are T cell receptor beta chains from one sample, sequenced in a study of OX40 agonist ivuxolimab in advanced cancers. Method: immunoSEQ multiplex PCR; TCRdb's copy keeps in-frame clones and lacks some. The top ten clones hold more than 1.1% of a sample with more than 90,000 clones, roughly four fifths of them seen once. The sequencing here drew on CD4+ or CD8+ T cells sorted from blood, taken in a trial of the OX40 agonist ivuxolimab. Receptor source: an adult with an advanced solid tumor such as melanoma, head and neck, liver or kidney cancer. Both conserved end residues are part of each CDR3. Fields, in order: D gene, J gene, V gene, clone size, CDR3 DNA, CDR3 protein. A D gene is named only where the DNA matches it firmly. Part of the rows lack a size; the others show once, few, many or a class for expanded clones.

>NA|TRBJ1-2|TRBV5-4|NA
TGTGCCAGCAGCTCCAGGTCTCCCCCCCCTGGCTACACCTTC
CASSSRSPPPGYTF
>NA|TRBJ2-4|TRBV7-2|NA
TGTGCCAGCAGCTTAAAAGGGGCGGGGGCAACAAACATTCAGTACTTC
CASSLKGAGATNIQYF
>TRBD2|TRBJ2-3|TRBV4-3|NA
TGCGCCAGCAGCCAAGAGGCGGGGGGGCACACAGATACGCAGTATTTT
CASSQEAGGHTDTQYF
>NA|TRBJ2-7|TRBV11-2|NA
TGTGCCAGCAGCTTAGATCGGGGCCTCCGCGAGCAGTACTTC
CASSLDRGLREQYF
>NA|TRBJ1-6|TRBV15|NA
TGTGCCACCAGCCAGTTTCAGAGGAATAATTCACCCCTCCACTTT
CATSQFQRNNSPLHF
>TRBD1|TRBJ2-2|TRBV5-1|NA
TGCGCCAGCAGCTTTGGAACAGGGGGCGTCGGGGAGCTGTTTTTT
CASSFGTGGVGELFF
>TRBD1|TRBJ1-3|TRBV2|NA
TGTGCCAGCAGGACAGGGGGCTCTTCTGGAAACACCATATATTTT
CASRTGGSSGNTIYF
>NA|TRBJ1-3|TRBV7-9|NA
TGTGCCAGCAGCTCCTCAGGGAACTCTGGAAACACCATATATTTT
CASSSSGNSGNTIYF
>NA|TRBJ2-7|TRBV21-1|NA
TGTGCCAGCAGACCAAAGGACGAGCAGTACTTC
CASRPKDEQYF
>TRBD1|TRBJ2-2|TRBV10-1|NA
TGCGCCAGCAGTGAGCGGACAGGGAGCGGGGAGCTGTTTTTT
CASSERTGSGELFF
>TRBD2|TRBJ2-1|TRBV28|NA
TGTGCCAGCAGTCCCAGACTAGCGGGGTCCTACAATGAGCAGTTCTTC
CASSPRLAGSYNEQFF
>TRBD1|TRBJ1-2|TRBV19|NA
TGTGCCAGCACGACAGGGGGCGTTCAGAACTATGGCTACACCTTC
CASTTGGVQNYGYTF
>NA|TRBJ2-6|TRBV19|NA
TGTGCCAGTAAGTCCGGAAACTCTGGGGCCAACGTCCTGACTTTC
CASKSGNSGANVLTF
>NA|TRBJ1-6|TRBV10-3|NA
TGTGCCATCAGTTTCCGGGACGGAGATTCACCCCTCCACTTT
CAISFRDGDSPLHF
>TRBD2|TRBJ2-5|TRBV9|NA
TGTGCCAGCAGCGTTGATAGCGGGAAAAGGGAGACCCAGTACTTC
CASSVDSGKRETQYF
>NA|TRBJ2-2|TRBV4-2|NA
TGTGCCAGCAGCCGAGGCGGGGAGCTGTTTTTT
CASSRGGELFF
>TRBD1|TRBJ1-1|TRBV7-9|NA
TGTGCCAGCAGCTTGGGACAGGGGAATGAAGCTTTCTTT
CASSLGQGNEAFF
>NA|TRBJ2-2|TRBV7-6|NA
TGTGCCAGCAGCTTACAAGAATACACCGGGGAGCTGTTTTTT
CASSLQEYTGELFF
>TRBD1|TRBJ1-1|TRBV7-9|NA
TGTGCCAGCAGCCGGACAGGGACCCCTGAAGCTTTCTTT
CASSRTGTPEAFF
>TRBD2|TRBJ2-3|TRBV2|NA
TGTGCCGGGAGCGGGGACTACTTAACAGATACGCAGTATTTT
CAGSGDYLTDTQYF
>TRBD2|TRBJ2-1|TRBV6-6|NA
TGTGCCAGCACCAGAGCGGGAGGCTGGAATGAGCAGTTCTTC
CASTRAGGWNEQFF
>TRBD1|TRBJ1-2|TRBV6-5|NA
TGTGCCAGCAGGATACAGGGGCATCTTTACTATGGCTACACCTTC
CASRIQGHLYYGYTF
>NA|TRBJ2-6|TRBV11-2|NA
TGTGCCAGCAGCTCTGGAGCCCCAGGGGCCAACGTCCTGACTTTC
CASSSGAPGANVLTF
>NA|TRBJ1-2|TRBV15|NA
TGTGCCACCAGCCGAGGGCGGACAGTCGGTGATGGCTACACCTTC
CATSRGRTVGDGYTF
>NA|TRBJ2-7|TRBV7-2|NA
TGTGCCAGCAGCTTAATAGGGGTGGGATACGAGCAGTACTTC
CASSLIGVGYEQYF
>TRBD1|TRBJ2-5|TRBV7-3|NA
TGTGCCAGCAGCGCCTCCCCCTCCGGGACAGGCGTCCAAGAGACCCAGTACTTC
CASSASPSGTGVQETQYF
>NA|TRBJ2-1|TRBV11-3|NA
TGTGCCAGCAGCTTAGATTCTGATGAGCAGTTCTTC
CASSLDSDEQFF
>NA|TRBJ2-7|TRBV6-1|many
TGTGCCAGCCAACCTCACCCTAGTTCCTACGAGCAGTACTTC
CASQPHPSSYEQYF
>NA|TRBJ1-1|TRBV5-3|NA
TGTGCCAGAAGCTTGGAACTCACCCGGAACACTGAAGCTTTCTTT
CARSLELTRNTEAFF
>TRBD2|TRBJ2-7|TRBV15|NA
TGTGCCACCAGCAGAGAGCGCGGGAGCTCCTACGAGCAGTACTTC
CATSRERGSSYEQYF
>NA|TRBJ1-5|TRBV19|NA
TGTGCCAGTAACCGACAGAGCAATCAGCCCCAGCATTTT
CASNRQSNQPQHF
>NA|TRBJ1-2|TRBV21-1|NA
TGTGCCAGCACCCAGAGGACAGGTCAAGACTACGAAGGCTACACCTTC
CASTQRTGQDYEGYTF
>TRBD2|TRBJ2-3|TRBV19|NA
TGTGCCAGTACCCCGGGACTAGGCTTCGCAGATACGCAGTATTTT
CASTPGLGFADTQYF
>NA|TRBJ2-7|TRBV21-1|NA
TGTGCCAGCAGCACCCTGGGACTAGCGGGAGGGCCCTCCTACGAGCAGTACTTC
CASSTLGLAGGPSYEQYF
>TRBD2|TRBJ2-1|TRBV11-3|NA
TGTGCCAGCAGCTTAGGACTAGCTAAGCAGTTCTTC
CASSLGLAKQFF
>NA|TRBJ1-1|TRBV4-3|once
TGCGCCAGCAGCCCCGAGGCTGGGATTACTGAAGCTTTCTTT
CASSPEAGITEAFF
>NA|TRBJ2-3|TRBV28|NA
TGTGCCAGCAGCTGCCCAGGAGATACGCAGTATTTT
CASSCPGDTQYF
>NA|TRBJ1-1|TRBV5-1|NA
TGCGCCAGCAGCTTGCGTGATTCTGGCACTGAAGCTTTCTTT
CASSLRDSGTEAFF
>NA|TRBJ1-1|TRBV10-3|NA
TGTGCCATCAGTGAGTCGCCCGCTGAAGCTTTCTTT
CAISESPAEAFF
>TRBD1|TRBJ1-2|TRBV7-3|NA
TGTGCCAGCAGCTCAGCAGGGGGCTATGGCTACACCTTC
CASSSAGGYGYTF
>TRBD1|TRBJ1-5|TRBV18|once
TGTGCCAGCTCACGAGACAGGGGAAGAGGTCAGCCCCAGCATTTT
CASSRDRGRGQPQHF
>NA|TRBJ2-4|TRBV7-9|NA
TGTGCCAGCACCGAGGGGGCCAAAAACATTCAGTACTTC
CASTEGAKNIQYF
>NA|TRBJ2-3|TRBV19|NA
TGTGCCAGTAGTATTAGAGTAACGAGCACAGATACGCAGTATTTT
CASSIRVTSTDTQYF
>NA|TRBJ2-4|TRBV28|NA
TGTGTCACAATAGCCAAAAACATTCAGTACTTC
CVTIAKNIQYF
>NA|TRBJ1-4|TRBV28|NA
TGTGCCAGCAGACCTCCCAGGGTGGGTGAAAAACTGTTTTTT
CASRPPRVGEKLFF